Given below is one T cell receptor beta chain in context. Followed over time, Seattle patients had been enrolled while infection was active. The data stem from a study of blood T cell repertoires in COVID-19. At the level of the study: The United States, Italy and Spain provided the acute and convalescent COVID-19 samples. Sources were T cells, B-cell-depleted T cells, or PBMCs; the material itself was cDNA or gDNA.

V lost 2 bases and J lost 7, with 20 bases in between. The CDR3 is 16 amino acids. CDR1 and CDR2 from the germline V gene are MNHNY and SVGAGI (reference sequence). TCRdb's copy holds only in-frame clones and misses some; the assay was immunoSEQ multiplex PCR. The table lists 400,000 or so clones, around 90% of them singletons. Sequences were obtained from peripheral blood. This sequence joins TRBV6-6 and TRBJ2-5, with D perhaps matching TRBD2 (6 bases). This sequence originates from a man younger than 35 with COVID-19, enrolled during active disease. In DNA form, the CDR3 reads TGTGCCAGCAGTTACCCATCCGGGACTCAAGCGGGGACCCAGTACTTC. Protein sequence: CASSYPSGTQAGTQYF.